This entry is about one TCR beta chain. The germline V gene encodes CDR1 SGHNT and CDR2 YYREEE (reference sequence). The CDR3 has 15 residues. J was trimmed by 2 bases and V by 5 bases; bases with no gene match: 4. The data are from a study of blood T cell repertoires in COVID-19. Study background: Some COVID-19 samples were acute and others convalescent; all came from the United States, Italy and Spain.

Authors' analysis steps: Nucleated cell number was recorded as an estimate derived from reference gene primer amplification. Sequencing used immunoSEQ multiplex PCR; TCRdb keeps in-frame clones, though not all of them. D and trimming were read from the DNA, whereas the V and J calls and clone size are those reported in that table. The sample yields 95,000 to 110,000 clones, 84% seen once. The chain uses TRBV5-4 and TRBJ2-7; 13 bases agree with TRBD2. Specimen: peripheral blood. This TCR derives from a human donor in a cohort sampled during active or convalescent COVID-19. The CDR3: CASSRGLAGTYEQYF. The CDR3 nucleotides are TGTGCCAGCAGTCGGGGACTAGCGGGGACCTACGAGCAGTACTTC.